One TCR beta chain is described in this entry. Antigen unknown. V shed 3 bases and J 3 bases; nucleotides not matched to a gene: 6. Germline loops: CDR1 KGHSH, CDR2 LQKENI. The CDR3 spans 15 residues. The data were produced by immunoSEQ multiplex PCR, yet TCRdb's version contains in-frame clones alone and is incomplete. The table lists about 95,000 clones, around 85% of them singletons, with 20% in the top ten. The data belong to a study of cytomegalovirus exposure and HLA in healthy donors. Study-level points and caveats: A few of the chains that were CMV-associated were confirmed in vitro to be specific for CMV antigens. The listing of 150 to 200 TCR beta chains classed them as cytomegalovirus-associated. Reportedly, cytomegalovirus status was diagnosed with high sensitivity and specificity.

Sequencing was performed on PBMCs. This chain uses TRBV18 with TRBJ2-7, with 9 positions matching TRBD1. The receptor was isolated from a man aged 18 to 29 in good health and CMV-seropositive. The CDR3 sequence is CASSPWTGVGYEQYF. CDR3 in DNA: TGTGCCAGCTCACCCTGGACAGGGGTAGGCTACGAGCAGTACTTC. Full variable domain (rest looked up from reference TRBV18 and TRBJ2-7): NAGVMQNPRHLVRRRGQEARLRCSPMKGHSHVYWYRQLPEEGLKFMVYLQKENIIDESGMPKERFSAEFPKEGPSILRIQQVVRGDSAAYFCASSPWTGVGYEQYFGPGTRLTVT.